The 12 T cell receptor beta chains below were found in one sample sequenced in a study of CD8+ T cells in alopecia areata. Treatment specified: oral pan-JAK inhibitor, 5-10 mg twice daily. As the sequencing template, cDNA was produced by extracting RNA and reverse transcribing it. Data came from immunoSEQ multiplex PCR; TCRdb stores just in-frame clones and leaves some out. The data hold some 190,000 clones, with approximately 72% observed a single time. Sequenced material: CD4+ T cells sorted from blood, taken at week 44, from a patient treated with tofacitinib. The receptors were gathered from a human donor with alopecia areata.

V gene TRBV27 combines with J gene TRBJ2-7; possibly TRBD1 or TRBD2 for D (5 bases each). The CDR3 sequence is 14 residues long. Looked up from germline, CDR1 is MNHEY and CDR2 is SMNVEV (reference sequence). The ends were cut back, 3 bases at V and 4 bases at J, with 13 bases in the middle. The CDR3 DNA is TGTGCCAGCAGTTTGGTGGGACGGATATACGAGCAGTACTTC. It specifies CASSLVGRIYEQYF.

The chain has TRBV29-1 and TRBJ1-3, with a weak D call TRBD1 (5 bases). This CDR3 region has 14 residues. Germline assignment: CDR1 SQVTM and CDR2 ANQGSEA. With 7 bases removed from V and 0 bases from J, the gap between germline ends came to 13 bases. The CDR3 DNA reads TGCAGCGCTGGGGCCCCGAGCTCTGGAAACACCATATATTTT. It codes for CSAGAPSSGNTIYF.

This clone was observed a few times. The chain recombines TRBV29-1 with TRBJ2-5; 7 nucleotides match TRBD1. The CDR3 is 12 amino acids. The V and J ends lost 4 bases and 4 bases, in that order; junction bases with no gene match: 3. The germline V gene encodes CDR1 SQVTM and CDR2 ANQGSEA. The CDR3 is CSVGGGGETQYF. The CDR3 nucleotides read TGCAGCGTTGGAGGGGGCGGAGAGACCCAGTACTTC.

The chain is built from TRBV4-1 and TRBJ2-1; no clear D. The germline V gene encodes CDR1 MGHRA and CDR2 YSYEKL. The V gene lost 0 bases and the J gene lost 4 bases, with 10 bases spanning the gap. The CDR3 has 15 amino acids. The CDR3 region is CASSQESGLYNEQFF. The DNA of the CDR3 is TGCGCCAGCAGCCAAGAAAGTGGGCTATACAATGAGCAGTTCTTC.

The rearrangement uses TRBV7-2 and TRBJ1-5; weak D call: TRBD1 (5 bases). The CDR3 is 14 amino acids. Trimming removed 8 bases from V and 2 bases from J, with 13 bases in between. Per the germline V gene, CDR1 is SGHTA and CDR2 is FQGNSA. This CDR3 reads CASQAGLGNQPQHF. As DNA, the CDR3 is TGTGCCAGCCAAGCAGGGTTGGGCAATCAGCCCCAGCATTTT.

V and J are TRBV5-1 and TRBJ1-4; 9 nucleotides line up with TRBD1. The length of the CDR3 is 15 residues. Looked up from germline, CDR1 is SGHRS and CDR2 is YFSETQ. The trim removed 3 bases at V and 3 bases at J, leaving 3 bases unmatched. CDR3: CASSSRQGANEKLFF. The CDR3 nucleotides are TGCGCCAGCAGCTCGCGACAGGGGGCTAATGAAAAACTGTTTTTT.

This clone was seen only once. The chain carries TRBV29-1 and TRBJ1-2; 7 positions match TRBD1. The CDR3 loop spans 13 amino acids. V was clipped by 3 bases and J by 7 bases; unmatched bases: 8. Germline CDR1 SQVTM, CDR2 ANQGSEA. CDR3 loop: CSVEPTGAIGYTF. CDR3 nucleotides: TGCAGCGTTGAGCCCACAGGGGCAATTGGCTACACCTTC.

The J gene is TRBJ1-5, the V gene TRBV9; TRBD1 matches 7 bases. The CDR3 covers 15 residues. V was pared by 4 bases and J by 7 bases, with 11 bases of the junction left unmatched. Germline assignment: CDR1 SGDLS and CDR2 YYNGEE. The CDR3 sequence: CASSLDWTGGQPQHF. For the CDR3, the DNA is TGTGCCAGCAGCCTCGATTGGACAGGAGGGCAGCCCCAGCATTTT.

This clone was counted ten times or more. V usage is TRBV27 and J usage is TRBJ2-4; the D is unclear. The ends were cut back, 6 bases at V and 0 bases at J, with 9 bases in the middle. This CDR3 has 14 amino acids. Germline values: CDR1 MNHEY, CDR2 SMNVEV (reference sequence). The CDR3 nucleotides are TGTGCCAGCAGAGGCGAGCTAGCCAAAAACATTCAGTACTTC. Translating it yields CASRGELAKNIQYF.

Concerning this clone itself: A junction boundary mismatches the germline segment, possibly from a read error. The rearrangement joins TRBV7-2 to TRBJ1-4; D gene unclear. Germline CDR1 is SGHTA and CDR2 is FQGNSA. The CDR3 contains 13 residues. In DNA form, the CDR3 reads TGTGCCAGCAGCCTAGCGTCGAGGGAAAAACTGTTTTTT. Amino acid sequence: CASSLASREKLFF. Combining the CDR3 with reference TRBV7-2 and TRBJ1-4 gives the whole variable domain GAGVSQSPSNKVTEKGKDVELRCDPISGHTALYWYRQSLGQGLEFLIYFQGNSAPDKSGLPSDRFSAERTGGSVSTLTIQRTQQEDSAVYLCASSLASREKLFFGSGTQLSVL.

The chain recombines TRBV29-1 with TRBJ1-1, with 7 bases lining up with TRBD1. Germline CDR1 and CDR2: SQVTM and ANQGSEA. The CDR3 length is 13 residues. V lost 5 bases to trimming and J lost 1 base; unmatched junction nucleotides: 4. The CDR3, as DNA: TGCAGCGTTTTTGGACAGGCGAACACTGAAGCTTTCTTT. Amino acids: CSVFGQANTEAFF.

The chain recombines TRBV18 with TRBJ1-5; D is unresolved. This CDR3 region has 15 residues. Between the trimmed V and J ends, which lost 6 bases and 6 bases, there was a span of 18 bases. Per the germline V gene, CDR1 is KGHSH and CDR2 is LQKENI. Here the CDR3 reads CASSLDAQVGQPQHF. The CDR3 coding sequence is TGTGCCAGCTCTCTCGACGCACAAGTCGGTCAGCCCCAGCATTTT. Full variable domain (rest looked up from reference TRBV18 and TRBJ1-5): NAGVMQNPRHLVRRRGQEARLRCSPMKGHSHVYWYRQLPEEGLKFMVYLQKENIIDESGMPKERFSAEFPKEGPSILRIQQVVRGDSAAYFCASSLDAQVGQPQHFGDGTRLSIL.